A selection of T cell receptor beta chains follows, all from one sample in a study of spatial heterogeneity in lung cancer. MiXCR, applied by TCRdb to the 5' RACE reads, yields one record per CDR3 protein. The repertoire holds some 11,000 distinct CDR3 sequences, with approximately 5.1% as singletons. The sequenced sample was lung tumor tissue, obtained at surgery. These receptors all stem from a male donor with early-stage non-small cell lung cancer. Each CDR3 is given with its conserved first and last residue. The D gene is left open where the match is weak. Size is omitted from some rows. Given values are once, few, many or a class for expanded clones.

clone size	J gene	V gene	D gene	CDR3 DNA	CDR3 protein
many	TRBJ2-3	TRBV12-3/TRBV12-4	NA	TGTGCCAGCAGTCGCTCTCCGGGACAAACAGATACGCAGTATTTT	CASSRSPGQTDTQYF
many	TRBJ2-7	TRBV12-3/TRBV12-4	TRBD2	TGTGCCAGCACCCGGACTAGCGGGGGCGAGCAGTACTTC	CASTRTSGGEQYF
many	TRBJ2-6	TRBV20-1	NA	TGCAGTGCCGGGGGCTCTGGGGCCAACGTCCTGACTTTC	CSAGGSGANVLTF
many	TRBJ1-1	TRBV7-9	NA	TGTGCCAGCAGCTCCAACAGGGATGGGTACACTGAAGCTTTCTTT	CASSSNRDGYTEAFF
medium-sized	TRBJ2-1	TRBV6-5	TRBD2	TGTGCCAGCAGTCTTAGCGGGAGCTCCTACAATGAGCAGTTCTTC	CASSLSGSSYNEQFF
medium-sized	TRBJ2-2	TRBV18	TRBD1	TGTGCCAGCTCAGCGGGACAGGTTGTTACCGGGGAGCTGTTTTTT	CASSAGQVVTGELFF
many	TRBJ2-7	TRBV14	NA	TGTGCCAGCAGCCAAGATAGCAGAGCCTACGAGCAGTACTTC	CASSQDSRAYEQYF
many	TRBJ1-6	TRBV27	TRBD1	TGTGCCAGCAGGGACAGGGGTTCACCCCTCCACTTT	CASRDRGSPLHF
few	TRBJ2-1	TRBV12-3/TRBV12-4	NA	TGTGCCAGCAACAACCGGGACTTTGAGCAGTTCTTC	CASNNRDFEQFF
many	TRBJ2-6	TRBV28	NA	TGTGCCACCAGTGGATCCCAATCCAGCTCTGGGGCCAACGTCCTGACTTTC	CATSGSQSSSGANVLTF
many	TRBJ1-5	TRBV7-2	TRBD1	TGTGCCAGCAGCCCAACCCAGAGACAGGGGATAAATCAGCCCCAGCATTTT	CASSPTQRQGINQPQHF
medium-sized	TRBJ2-2	TRBV4-3	TRBD1	TGCGCCAGCAGCCAAGGGAGGACAGGGTACGTTGTATCGAACACCGGGGAGCTGTTTTTT	CASSQGRTGYVVSNTGELFF
few	TRBJ2-5	TRBV6-5	TRBD1	TGTGCCAGCAGGACCGGGACAGGGACGGGAGAGACCCAGTACTTC	CASRTGTGTGETQYF
many	TRBJ1-6	TRBV19	NA	TGTGCCAGTCAGACGGGGTACGGCAATTCACCCCTCCACTTT	CASQTGYGNSPLHF
many	TRBJ2-4	TRBV7-9	TRBD2	TGTGCCAGCAGCTATAGCGGGAGTGACAACATTCAGTACTTC	CASSYSGSDNIQYF
many	TRBJ2-3	TRBV12-3/TRBV12-4	NA	TGTGCCAGCTGCTGGACAGCCGCAGATACGCAGTATTTT	CASCWTAADTQYF
many	TRBJ2-5	TRBV9	NA	TGTGCCAGCAGCGTAGCTCTGGGGACGGGAGAGACCCAGTACTTC	CASSVALGTGETQYF
NA	TRBJ2-3	TRBV5-1	NA	TGCGCCAGCAGCTTGGGAGCCGAGTCTAGCACAGATACGCAGTATTTT	CASSLGAESSTDTQYF
NA	TRBJ2-3	TRBV7-6	NA	TGTGCCAGCAGCCCGGGAGGGGGCCGAAGCACAGATACGCAGTATTTT	CASSPGGGRSTDTQYF
NA	TRBJ2-7	TRBV2	NA	TGTGCCAGCAGTAGCTCGTCCTACGAGCAGTACTTC	CASSSSSYEQYF
many	TRBJ2-1	TRBV9	NA	TGTGCCAGCAGCGCCCTTTACAATGAGCAGTTCTTC	CASSALYNEQFF
medium-sized	TRBJ2-2	TRBV5-6	NA	TGTGCCAGCAGCTTGGATCGGGGGACAAGGGACAGCGGGGAGCTGTTTTTT	CASSLDRGTRDSGELFF
many	TRBJ2-5	TRBV29-1	TRBD2	TGCAGCGTGGGACTAGCGGGAGGAGGGGAGACCCAGTACTTC	CSVGLAGGGETQYF
many	TRBJ2-1	TRBV10-3	NA	TGTGCCATCAACCGGAGGGGCTCCTACAATGAGCAGTTCTTC	CAINRRGSYNEQFF
many	TRBJ2-3	TRBV5-1	TRBD1	TGCGCCAGCAGCGCCGGGACAGAGCCTAGCACAGATACGCAGTATTTT	CASSAGTEPSTDTQYF
many	TRBJ1-1	TRBV5-4	TRBD1	TGTGCCAGCAGTTCCACAGGGGGCCACACTGAAGCTTTCTTT	CASSSTGGHTEAFF
many	TRBJ2-3	TRBV5-4	NA	TGTGCCAGCAGCTTAGGCGGGCCGCAAACAGATACGCAGTATTTT	CASSLGGPQTDTQYF
medium-sized	TRBJ2-5	TRBV27	NA	TGTGCCAGCAGTTACCAGGGTAGCCAAGAGACCCAGTACTTC	CASSYQGSQETQYF